The entry that follows covers one T cell receptor beta chain sequence. The sample originates from a study of blood T cell repertoires in COVID-19. Study-wide background: Specimens from acute and convalescent COVID-19 originated in the United States, Italy and Spain.

CDR1 is SGHDT and CDR2 is YYEEEE in the germline V gene. V dropped 1 base and J dropped 8 bases, with 12 bases sitting between them. The CDR3 is made up of 13 amino acids. Source study methods: Using reference gene primer amplification, nucleated cell counts were estimated. Sequencing was performed with immunoSEQ multiplex PCR; in TCRdb, only in-frame clones are kept and a portion is missing. V, J and clone size are taken as reported in that table, and D and trimming were inferred from the DNA itself. This table holds about 90,000 clones, around 81% found once. Input material: peripheral blood. The V gene is TRBV5-6, the J gene TRBJ1-2; a possible D gene is TRBD1 (6 bases). This sequence was found in a man in his fifties or sixties with acute or convalescent COVID-19. The DNA for the CDR3 is TGTGCCAGCAGCTTGAACAGGGCAAGGGGCTACACCTTC. Translating gives CASSLNRARGYTF.